The 12 T cell receptor delta chains below all came from one sample that was sequenced in a study of DNA immune sequencing with unique molecular identifiers. A 32-plex genomic DNA assay used primers for all 8 TRDV and 4 TRDJ genes. A 12-nucleotide UMI was added during around 3 barcoding PCR cycles before adapter PCR. TCRdb repeated clone calling on the multiplex PCR reads with CATT. In the table there are a few thousand delta-chain clones, about a tenth of which are singletons. The sequenced material came from gamma-delta T cells enriched from blood buffy coat, or unenriched PBMCs (not recorded which). The receptors were sampled from a human donor in good health.

This clone came up many times. The protein TCRdb lists belongs to a much larger clone and differs from this DNA's translation at residue 10, which points to a read error; the protein shown is made from the DNA. The chain employs TRDV2 and TRDJ1; TRDD3 agrees at 9 bases. CDR1 is GEAIGNYY and CDR2 is EKD in the germline V gene. Trimming cost V 1 base and J 0 bases; bases outside gene matches: 8. CDR3 length equals 17 residues. CDR3 loop: CACDTLGDGEYTDKLIF. In DNA form, the CDR3 reads TGTGCCTGTGACACTCTGGGGGATGGAGAGTACACCGATAAACTCATCTTT.

The chain couples TRDV1 to TRDJ1; 9 nucleotides line up with TRDD2. Assignment of the J gene here rests on matching the DNA to germline, because TCRdb gives none. This CDR3 comprises 21 residues. Trimming removed 1 base from V and 0 bases from J; junction bases left unmatched: 18. The V gene's germline CDR1 is TSWWSYY and CDR2 QGS. CDR3 residues: CALGEPFLRWGALCYTDKLIF. The CDR3 DNA follows: TGTGCTCTTGGGGAACCCTTCCTACGATGGGGGGCCTTATGTTACACCGATAAACTCATCTTT.

This clone has a handful of counts. It is likely a read error: a sequence one base away is far more abundant. The identical CDR3 is also encoded by other nucleotide sequences in the sample. The CDR3 coding sequence is TGTGCTTGTGACACCGTAGGTAACACCGATAAACTCATCTTT. Protein sequence: CACDTVGNTDKLIF. The chain joins TRDV2 to TRDJ1, with D uncertain. The germline CDR1 and CDR2 sequences are GEAIGNYY and EKD. The CDR3 is made up of 14 amino acids.

At least ten counts were recorded for this clone. This chain joins TRAV38-2/DV8 and TRDJ1; 8 positions agree with TRDD2. Germline trimming cut 1 base from V and 0 bases from J; bases unmatched to any gene: 14. CDR3 length: 19 amino acids. CDR1 is TSESDYY and CDR2 is QEAYKQQN in the germline V gene. CDR3 sequence (DNA): TGTGCTTATAGGAGCCTTCCTACCAAGTACTGGGCGTACACCGATAAACTCATCTTT. It codes for CAYRSLPTKYWAYTDKLIF.

In regard to this clone: The protein that TCRdb holds for this DNA derives from a much larger clone and differs from the translated DNA at residue 3, which likely indicates a read error; the protein shown here is translated from the DNA. The sample has other DNA sequences that encode this CDR3 too. The genes are TRDV2 and TRDJ1; the match to TRDD3 covers 11 bases. The length of the CDR3 is 15 residues. In germline, CDR1 is GEAIGNYY, CDR2 EKD. V was clipped by 8 bases and J by 4 bases; unmatched bases: 11. CDR3 DNA sequence: TGTGCCTCTGCCCAACTGGGGGATAGGGACGATAAACTCATCTTT. The encoded protein is CASAQLGDRDDKLIF.

By share, this clone ranks as medium-sized. The sample has other DNA sequences that encode this CDR3 too. The chain couples TRDV2 to TRDJ1; TRDD3 might be the D (6 bases). The CDR3 length is 17 residues. V dropped 3 bases and J dropped 0 bases, with 19 bases sitting between them. From germline, CDR1 is GEAIGNYY and CDR2 EKD. The CDR3 bases are TGTGCCTGTGACCCAGTACTGGGTCGCCCTTACACCGATAAACTCATCTTT. Translation: CACDPVLGRPYTDKLIF.

The chain has TRDV1 and TRDJ1, with D possibly being TRDD2 (8 bases). The J gene was missing in TCRdb and was found by matching the end of the DNA to germline. Germline V gives CDR1 TSWWSYY, CDR2 QGS. Trimming shortened V by 1 base and J by 2 bases, and 20 bases separated the two germline ends. The CDR3 totals 18 residues. Here the CDR3 reads CALGEHPLPNWGTDKLIF. CDR3 nucleotide sequence: TGTGCTCTTGGGGAACATCCCCTTCCTAACTGGGGTACCGATAAACTCATCTTT.

Concerning this clone: A read error likely explains this, since a far larger clone differs by one base. For the V gene the call is TRDV1; the J gene has no call; the table gives TRDD3 as D, unverified against the DNA. Germline V gene data show CDR1 as TSWWSYY and CDR2 as QGS. The CDR3 is 23 amino acids. The DNA of the CDR3 is TGTGCTCTTGGGGACCTACCAAGGACTTCCTACGTCCGGGGGGGGACGTACACCGATAATCTCATCTTT. Translation gives CALGDLPRTSYVRGGTYTDNLIF.

This clone was seen more than once but under ten times. The protein TCRdb gives is from a much larger clone and does not agree with this DNA's translation at residue 8, likely a read error; the protein shown here comes from the DNA. The chain couples TRDV2 to TRDJ1; TRDD3 is a possible D gene (5 bases). The V end lost 3 bases, the J end lost 0 bases, and 19 bases lay between the germline ends. The CDR3 contains 17 residues. The V gene's germline CDR1 is GEAIGNYY and CDR2 EKD. CDR3 sequence reads: CACDPAGRPRYTDKLIF. DNA of the CDR3: TGTGCCTGTGACCCGGCTGGGAGACCCCGCTACACCGATAAACTCATCTTT.

On this clone: This likely came from a read error, as a far larger clone is one base away. This specimen includes other DNA sequences encoding the same CDR3. This chain joins TRDV2 and TRDJ3; no reliable D call. Looked up from germline, CDR1 is GEAIGNYY and CDR2 is EKD. The CDR3 is made up of 20 amino acids. CDR3 loop: CACDTVLTLGSSWDTRQMFF. CDR3 nucleotide sequence: TGTGCTTGTGACACCGTACTGACCTTAGGGAGCTCCTGGGACACCCGACAGATGTTTTTC.

Concerning this clone itself: The translation of this DNA and the TCRdb protein of a much larger clone differ at residue 4, probably owing to a read error; the protein shown here is translated from the DNA. J is TRDJ1 and V is TRDV2, with 10 nucleotides matching TRDD3. The CDR3 length is 20 residues. J was trimmed by 3 bases and V by 6 bases; bases with no gene match: 24. Germline-derived CDR1 and CDR2 are GEAIGNYY and EKD. CDR3 residues: CACYPVLGDAKGRGPDKLIF. The CDR3, as DNA: TGTGCCTGTTACCCCGTACTGGGGGATGCGAAAGGGAGAGGACCCGATAAACTCATCTTT.

This clone showed up just a few times. A far larger clone is just one base off, so this is likely a read error. Other DNA sequences in the same sample also yield this CDR3. The chain couples TRDV2 to TRDJ1; D might be TRDD3 (6 bases). V was pared by 2 bases and J by 0 bases, with 24 bases between. This CDR3 is 19 amino acids long. Germline CDR1 reads GEAIGNYY; CDR2 reads EKD. The CDR3, as DNA: TGTGCCTGTGACAACCTTAGCGATGGCGGATACATGTACACCGATAAACTCATCTTT. Translation: CACDNLSDGGYMYTDKLIF.